A selection of T cell receptor beta chains follows, all from one sample in a study of T cell responses to AZD1222 COVID-19 vaccine. Assay used: immunoSEQ multiplex PCR; TCRdb lists only in-frame clones, some missing. The repertoire includes roughly 130,000 clones, just over 85% of them detected once, and more than 10% sits in the top ten. This material consisted of peripheral blood, taken on day 0 of AZD1222 vaccination. Receptors were obtained from an adult in good health. Each CDR3 is given with its conserved first and last residue. The order of the fields is clone size, V gene, D gene, J gene, CDR3 DNA, CDR3 protein. The D gene is left open where the match is weak. Clone size is shown for a subset of rows, as once, few, many or a class of expanded clone.

clone size: .
V gene: TRBV12-3/TRBV12-4
D gene: .
J gene: TRBJ2-7
CDR3 DNA: TGTGCCAGCAGTTTGAATAACTACGAGCAGTACTTC
CDR3 protein: CASSLNNYEQYF

clone size: .
V gene: TRBV6-6
D gene: .
J gene: TRBJ2-3
CDR3 DNA: TGTGCCAGCAGCCAGTTCTCGCCAGGGGCTGAGGATACGCAGTATTTT
CDR3 protein: CASSQFSPGAEDTQYF

clone size: once
V gene: TRBV5-6
D gene: .
J gene: TRBJ2-7
CDR3 DNA: TGTGCCAGCAGCTTGTTTAGACTCGACGGGATGGGGGGAGATCAGCAGTACTTC
CDR3 protein: CASSLFRLDGMGGDQQYF

clone size: .
V gene: TRBV6-5
D gene: .
J gene: TRBJ1-2
CDR3 DNA: TGTGCCAGCAGTTACTCTTCATACTCCCGAGCGGTCTACACCTTC
CDR3 protein: CASSYSSYSRAVYTF

clone size: once
V gene: TRBV5-1
D gene: TRBD2
J gene: TRBJ2-7
CDR3 DNA: TGCGCCAGCAGCCCGGGGGGTGGAGGGCCTTACGAGCAGTACTTC
CDR3 protein: CASSPGGGGPYEQYF

clone size: .
V gene: TRBV10-3
D gene: .
J gene: TRBJ1-1
CDR3 DNA: TGTGCCATCAGTGGGTCGGGAAAGGAAGACACTGAAGCTTTCTTT
CDR3 protein: CAISGSGKEDTEAFF

clone size: few
V gene: TRBV6-1
D gene: .
J gene: TRBJ2-7
CDR3 DNA: TGTGCCAGCAGTGAACTTATTCCTCAGACCGTCCCCGAGCAGTACTTC
CDR3 protein: CASSELIPQTVPEQYF

clone size: once
V gene: TRBV6-5
D gene: TRBD1
J gene: TRBJ1-2
CDR3 DNA: TGTGCCACCAGGGACAGCCTTCGTTCCGGCTACACCTTC
CDR3 protein: CATRDSLRSGYTF

clone size: .
V gene: TRBV2
D gene: .
J gene: TRBJ2-5
CDR3 DNA: TGTGCCAGCAGACTTGAGGTGGAGACCCAGTACTTC
CDR3 protein: CASRLEVETQYF

clone size: .
V gene: TRBV5-1
D gene: TRBD1
J gene: TRBJ1-5
CDR3 DNA: TGCGCCAGCAGCTGGGGAACAGGGGTGTTTCAGCCCCAGCATTTT
CDR3 protein: CASSWGTGVFQPQHF

clone size: .
V gene: TRBV4-3
D gene: .
J gene: TRBJ2-3
CDR3 DNA: TGCGCCAGCAGCCAAGATCGGGCAGACAACTTAGATACGCAGTATTTT
CDR3 protein: CASSQDRADNLDTQYF

clone size: few
V gene: TRBV7-2
D gene: TRBD1
J gene: TRBJ1-2
CDR3 DNA: TGTGCCAGCAGCTCCAGGGGGCGCGGGAACTATGGCTACACCTTC
CDR3 protein: CASSSRGRGNYGYTF

clone size: .
V gene: TRBV15
D gene: TRBD2
J gene: TRBJ2-3
CDR3 DNA: TGTGCCACCAGCAGATACGGCGGGGGGTCCACAGATACGCAGTATTTT
CDR3 protein: CATSRYGGGSTDTQYF

clone size: .
V gene: TRBV2
D gene: TRBD2
J gene: TRBJ2-7
CDR3 DNA: TGTGCCAGCAGTGAACGACTAGCGCTCTACGAGCAGTACTTC
CDR3 protein: CASSERLALYEQYF

clone size: .
V gene: TRBV12-3/TRBV12-4
D gene: TRBD1
J gene: TRBJ2-7
CDR3 DNA: TGTGCCAGCACCCAGGGGGCCCCATACGAGCAGTACTTC
CDR3 protein: CASTQGAPYEQYF

clone size: .
V gene: TRBV7-2
D gene: .
J gene: TRBJ1-2
CDR3 DNA: TGTGCCAGCAGCTTAGGTGCCAGGTCTGGGTACACCTTC
CDR3 protein: CASSLGARSGYTF

clone size: .
V gene: TRBV28
D gene: TRBD2
J gene: TRBJ2-5
CDR3 DNA: TGTGCCAGCAGTTTAGGGGCGGGAGGGTTTGAGACCCAGTACTTC
CDR3 protein: CASSLGAGGFETQYF

clone size: .
V gene: TRBV7-2
D gene: .
J gene: TRBJ2-1
CDR3 DNA: TGTGCCAGCAGCTTCCCCGCCCTGGAGCAGTTCTTC
CDR3 protein: CASSFPALEQFF

clone size: once
V gene: TRBV7-9
D gene: TRBD1
J gene: TRBJ2-2
CDR3 DNA: TGTGCCAGCAGCCAACGTGACAGGGAACCCGGGGAGCTGTTTTTT
CDR3 protein: CASSQRDREPGELFF

clone size: .
V gene: TRBV2
D gene: .
J gene: TRBJ2-5
CDR3 DNA: TGTGCCAGCAGGGGGACAGAGACCCAGTACTTC
CDR3 protein: CASRGTETQYF

clone size: .
V gene: TRBV6-5
D gene: .
J gene: TRBJ1-1
CDR3 DNA: TGTGCCAGCAGTTCCACAGGCGATGAAGCTTTCTTT
CDR3 protein: CASSSTGDEAFF

clone size: .
V gene: TRBV6-5
D gene: .
J gene: TRBJ1-5
CDR3 DNA: TGTGCCAGCAGTTCGACCGGCTATAGCAATCAGCCCCAGCATTTT
CDR3 protein: CASSSTGYSNQPQHF

clone size: few
V gene: TRBV2
D gene: TRBD2
J gene: TRBJ2-1
CDR3 DNA: TGTGCCAGCAGTGCGGGGGGAGACTACAATGAGCAGTTCTTC
CDR3 protein: CASSAGGDYNEQFF

clone size: .
V gene: TRBV11-1
D gene: .
J gene: TRBJ2-7
CDR3 DNA: TGTGCCAGCAGCTTCGGTGACAGACTCCCCTACGAGCAGTACTTC
CDR3 protein: CASSFGDRLPYEQYF

clone size: few
V gene: TRBV28
D gene: .
J gene: TRBJ2-6
CDR3 DNA: TGTGCCAGCAGTTTTGCGGGGGCCAACGTCCTGACTTTC
CDR3 protein: CASSFAGANVLTF

clone size: .
V gene: TRBV11-2
D gene: TRBD2
J gene: TRBJ2-3
CDR3 DNA: TGTGCCAGCAGCCGTACCCCTAGCGGATACACAGATACGCAGTATTTT
CDR3 protein: CASSRTPSGYTDTQYF

clone size: .
V gene: TRBV7-9
D gene: TRBD1
J gene: TRBJ1-2
CDR3 DNA: TGTGCCAGCAGTGCCGGGACAGGATATGGCTACACCTTC
CDR3 protein: CASSAGTGYGYTF

clone size: .
V gene: TRBV11-2
D gene: TRBD2
J gene: TRBJ2-3
CDR3 DNA: TGTGCCAGCACCCTAGCGGGGATAACAGATACGCAGTATTTT
CDR3 protein: CASTLAGITDTQYF

clone size: .
V gene: TRBV2
D gene: TRBD1
J gene: TRBJ1-3
CDR3 DNA: TGTGCCAGCAGTGGACAGGGCTTTGGAAACACCATATATTTT
CDR3 protein: CASSGQGFGNTIYF

clone size: .
V gene: TRBV11-1
D gene: TRBD2
J gene: TRBJ2-7
CDR3 DNA: TGTGCCAGCAGCTTGGTGACTAGCGGGGTTGACGAGCAGTACTTC
CDR3 protein: CASSLVTSGVDEQYF

clone size: .
V gene: TRBV5-1
D gene: .
J gene: TRBJ1-1
CDR3 DNA: TGCGCCAGCAGCCCACAAGAAGTCCAGACTGAAGCTTTCTTT
CDR3 protein: CASSPQEVQTEAFF

clone size: .
V gene: TRBV6-1
D gene: .
J gene: TRBJ2-1
CDR3 DNA: TGTGCCAGCAGTGAACTTTTTGGCTATGAGCAGTTCTTC
CDR3 protein: CASSELFGYEQFF

clone size: .
V gene: TRBV4-2
D gene: .
J gene: TRBJ1-2
CDR3 DNA: TGTGCCAGCAGCCAAGATCGGTATGGCTACACCTTC
CDR3 protein: CASSQDRYGYTF

clone size: once
V gene: TRBV27
D gene: .
J gene: TRBJ1-2
CDR3 DNA: TGTGCCAGCAGTCCTTACCGGGGAGAGGGGGATAACTATGGCTACACCTTC
CDR3 protein: CASSPYRGEGDNYGYTF

clone size: .
V gene: TRBV27
D gene: .
J gene: TRBJ2-3
CDR3 DNA: TGTGCCAGCACCACGACGGACCTCACAGATACGCAGTATTTT
CDR3 protein: CASTTTDLTDTQYF

clone size: .
V gene: TRBV2
D gene: .
J gene: TRBJ2-1
CDR3 DNA: TGTGCCAGCAGACACAGTAATGAGCAGTTCTTC
CDR3 protein: CASRHSNEQFF

clone size: .
V gene: TRBV10-3
D gene: .
J gene: TRBJ1-6
CDR3 DNA: TGTGCCATCAGTGAGCGGGTAAATGATTCACCCCTCCACTTT
CDR3 protein: CAISERVNDSPLHF

clone size: .
V gene: TRBV7-6
D gene: TRBD1
J gene: TRBJ1-2
CDR3 DNA: TGTGCCAGCAGCTTAGACAGGGGAGGTCGACATGGCTACACCTTC
CDR3 protein: CASSLDRGGRHGYTF

clone size: .
V gene: TRBV7-8
D gene: TRBD1
J gene: TRBJ2-7
CDR3 DNA: TGTGCCAGCAGACTCGGGACAGGGGGAACCTACGAGCAGTACTTC
CDR3 protein: CASRLGTGGTYEQYF

clone size: .
V gene: TRBV6-2/TRBV6-3
D gene: .
J gene: TRBJ2-5
CDR3 DNA: TGTGCCAGCAGTTACCCGCCAGGGGAGACCCAGTACTTC
CDR3 protein: CASSYPPGETQYF

clone size: .
V gene: TRBV4-3
D gene: .
J gene: TRBJ1-5
CDR3 DNA: TGCGCCAGCAGCCAAGATCATGGCCGAGGAACCCCGAGTCAGCCCCAGCATTTT
CDR3 protein: CASSQDHGRGTPSQPQHF

clone size: .
V gene: TRBV4-3
D gene: TRBD2
J gene: TRBJ2-3
CDR3 DNA: TGCGCCAGCAGCCAAGACGGCGGGGGAAGCACAGATACGCAGTATTTT
CDR3 protein: CASSQDGGGSTDTQYF

clone size: .
V gene: TRBV28
D gene: .
J gene: TRBJ1-5
CDR3 DNA: TGTGCCAGCAGAAGGCAGGGATGGACTATCAGCAATCAGCCCCAGCATTTT
CDR3 protein: CASRRQGWTISNQPQHF

clone size: .
V gene: TRBV28
D gene: TRBD2
J gene: TRBJ2-2
CDR3 DNA: TGTGCCAGCAGTTGGGAGGGCCCCGGGGAGCTGTTTTTT
CDR3 protein: CASSWEGPGELFF

clone size: .
V gene: TRBV27
D gene: .
J gene: TRBJ2-3
CDR3 DNA: TGTGCCAGCAGTTGGGTTAGTACAGGAGATACGCAGTATTTT
CDR3 protein: CASSWVSTGDTQYF